The T cell receptor beta chain under discussion was sequenced for a study of shared clonotypes between healthy human individuals. The study, taken as a whole, reports: Clonotypes shared by all four sorted-subset donors had higher generation probabilities than non-shared clonotypes.

The data were produced by immunoSEQ multiplex PCR, yet TCRdb's version contains in-frame clones alone and is incomplete. The table includes about 2.3 million clones, approximately 90% detected once. Comments on this clone: Its antigen is unidentified.

The CDR3 is made up of 15 amino acids. Trimming removed 4 bases at V and 0 bases at J, with 13 bases between. Germline CDR1 reads MGHDK; CDR2 reads SYGVNS. Material for sequencing was naive CD4+ T cells from PBMCs. The subset is: CD45RA+ positively selected. The sequence was collected from a man in his late teens or twenties in good health. Some clones in this sample may be carry-over from other donors' samples. V and J are TRBV25-1 and TRBJ2-7, with D maybe TRBD2 (5 bases). In nucleotides, the CDR3 is TGTGCCAGCAGTGGATCTGAAGGGAGCTCCTACGAGCAGTACTTC. It encodes CASSGSEGSSYEQYF.